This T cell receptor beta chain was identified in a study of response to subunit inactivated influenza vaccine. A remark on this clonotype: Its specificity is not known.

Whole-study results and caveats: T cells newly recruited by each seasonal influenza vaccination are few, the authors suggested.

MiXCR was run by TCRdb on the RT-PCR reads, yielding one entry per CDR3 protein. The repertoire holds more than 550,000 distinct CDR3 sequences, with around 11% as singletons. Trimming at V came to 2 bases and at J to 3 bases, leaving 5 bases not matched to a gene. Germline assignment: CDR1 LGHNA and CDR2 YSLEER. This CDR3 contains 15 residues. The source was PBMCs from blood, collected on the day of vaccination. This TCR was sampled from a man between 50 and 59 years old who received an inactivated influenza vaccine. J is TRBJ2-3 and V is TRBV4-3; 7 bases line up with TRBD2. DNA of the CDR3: TGCGCCAGCAGCCAACGACTCGGGAGGACAGATACGCAGTATTTT. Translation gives CASSQRLGRTDTQYF.